This T cell receptor beta chain was profiled in a study of T cell changes during pregnancy in multiple sclerosis. Assay used: immunoSEQ multiplex PCR; TCRdb lists only in-frame clones, some missing. The data hold around 69,000 clones, with 80% to 95% observed a single time. Trimming removed 6 bases from V and 2 bases from J, with 10 bases in between. CDR3 length: 14 amino acids. Germline CDR1 reads SEHNR; CDR2 reads FQNEAQ (reference sequence). The sequence derives from a female donor in good health, enrolled as a control in a pregnancy study. The sequencing here drew on peripheral blood, taken in the third trimester of pregnancy. V usage is TRBV7-9 and J usage is TRBJ2-2; a weak D match, TRBD1 (5 bases). The CDR3: CASRDTTNTGELFF. The CDR3 nucleotides read TGTGCCAGCAGGGACACCACCAACACCGGGGAGCTGTTTTTT.